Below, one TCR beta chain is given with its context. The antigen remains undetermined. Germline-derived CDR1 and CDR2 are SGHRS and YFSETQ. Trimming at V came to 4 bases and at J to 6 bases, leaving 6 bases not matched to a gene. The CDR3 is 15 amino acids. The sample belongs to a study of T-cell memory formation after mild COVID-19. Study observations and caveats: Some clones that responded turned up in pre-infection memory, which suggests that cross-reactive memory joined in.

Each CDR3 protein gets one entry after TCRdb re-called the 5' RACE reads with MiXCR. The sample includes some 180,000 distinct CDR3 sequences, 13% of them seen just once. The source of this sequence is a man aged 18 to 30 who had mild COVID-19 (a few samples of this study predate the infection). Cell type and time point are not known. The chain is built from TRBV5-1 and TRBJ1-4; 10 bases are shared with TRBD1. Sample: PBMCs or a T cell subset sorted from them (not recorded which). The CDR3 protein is CASSISGTGDEKLFF. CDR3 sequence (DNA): TGCGCCAGCAGCATCTCCGGGACAGGGGATGAAAAACTGTTTTTT.